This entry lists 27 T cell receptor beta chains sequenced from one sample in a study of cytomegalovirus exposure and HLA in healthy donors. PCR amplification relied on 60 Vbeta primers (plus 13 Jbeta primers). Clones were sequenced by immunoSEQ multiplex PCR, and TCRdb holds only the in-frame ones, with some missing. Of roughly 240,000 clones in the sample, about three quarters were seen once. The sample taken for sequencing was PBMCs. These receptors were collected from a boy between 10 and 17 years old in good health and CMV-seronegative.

CDR3 residues: CASSWRTGALYEQYF. CDR3 DNA sequence: TGTGCCAGCAGCTGGCGGACAGGGGCCCTCTACGAGCAGTACTTC. The rearrangement joins TRBV5-5 to TRBJ2-7; 9 bases line up with TRBD1. The junction had 7 bases not matched to a gene; V was cut back by 3 bases and J by 3 bases. The germline gives CDR1 SGHKS, CDR2 YYEKEE (reference sequence). CDR3 length equals 15 residues.

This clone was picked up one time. The CDR3 DNA follows: TGCGCCAGCAGTGAATCGGGGACAGCTGAAGCTTTCTTT. Translation gives CASSESGTAEAFF. The rearrangement links TRBV10-1 to TRBJ1-1; 7 nucleotides align to TRBD1. Germline V gene lookup returns CDR1 WNHNN and CDR2 SYGVQD (reference sequence). This CDR3 comprises 13 residues. V lost 3 bases to trimming and J lost 6 bases; unmatched junction nucleotides: 4.

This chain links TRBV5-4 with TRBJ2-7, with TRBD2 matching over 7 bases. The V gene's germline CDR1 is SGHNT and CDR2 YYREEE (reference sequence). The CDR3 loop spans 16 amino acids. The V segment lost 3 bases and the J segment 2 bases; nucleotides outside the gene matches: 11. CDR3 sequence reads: CASSWGGVGGAYEQYF. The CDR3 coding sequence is TGTGCCAGCAGCTGGGGGGGAGTGGGGGGGGCCTACGAGCAGTACTTC.

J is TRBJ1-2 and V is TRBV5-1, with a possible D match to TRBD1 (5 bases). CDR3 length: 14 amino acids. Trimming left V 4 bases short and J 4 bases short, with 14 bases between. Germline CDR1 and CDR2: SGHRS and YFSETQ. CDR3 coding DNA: TGCGCCAGCAGCCAGGACACGACCGCCTATGGCTACACCTTC. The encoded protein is CASSQDTTAYGYTF.

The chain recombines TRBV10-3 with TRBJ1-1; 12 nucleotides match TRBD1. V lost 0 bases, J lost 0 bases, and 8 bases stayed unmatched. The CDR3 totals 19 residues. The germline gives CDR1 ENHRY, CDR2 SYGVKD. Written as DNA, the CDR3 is TGTGCCATCAGTGAGTCGACGGGACAGGGGGCTAGAATGAACACTGAAGCTTTCTTT. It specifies CAISESTGQGARMNTEAFF.

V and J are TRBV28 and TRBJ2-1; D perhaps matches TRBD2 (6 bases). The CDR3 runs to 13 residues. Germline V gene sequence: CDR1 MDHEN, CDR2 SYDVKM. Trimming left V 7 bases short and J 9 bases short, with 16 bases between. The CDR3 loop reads CASTSGGVTEQFF. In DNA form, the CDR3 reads TGTGCCAGCACCTCGGGCGGGGTGACTGAGCAGTTCTTC.

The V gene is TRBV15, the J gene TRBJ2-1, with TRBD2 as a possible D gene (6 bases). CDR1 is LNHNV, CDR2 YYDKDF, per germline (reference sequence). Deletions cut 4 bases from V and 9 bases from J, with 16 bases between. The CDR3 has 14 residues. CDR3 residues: CATSTVADALEQFF. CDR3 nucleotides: TGTGCCACCAGCACCGTAGCGGATGCGCTTGAGCAGTTCTTC.

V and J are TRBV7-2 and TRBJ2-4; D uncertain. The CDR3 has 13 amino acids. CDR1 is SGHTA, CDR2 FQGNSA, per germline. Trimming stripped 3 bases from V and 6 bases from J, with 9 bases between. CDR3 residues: CASSFLPSNIQYF. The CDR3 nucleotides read TGTGCCAGCAGCTTCCTCCCCTCAAACATTCAGTACTTC.

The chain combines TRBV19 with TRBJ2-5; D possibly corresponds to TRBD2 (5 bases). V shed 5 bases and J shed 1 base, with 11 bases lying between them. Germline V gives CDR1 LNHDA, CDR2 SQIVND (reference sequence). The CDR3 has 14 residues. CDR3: CASSLLGPQETQYF. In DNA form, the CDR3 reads TGTGCCAGTAGTCTACTAGGCCCCCAAGAGACCCAGTACTTC.

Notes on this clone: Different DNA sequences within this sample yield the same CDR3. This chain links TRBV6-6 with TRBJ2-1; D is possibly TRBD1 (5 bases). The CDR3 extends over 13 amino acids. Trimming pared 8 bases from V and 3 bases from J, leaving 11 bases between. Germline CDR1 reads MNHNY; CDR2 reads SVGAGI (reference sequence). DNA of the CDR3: TGTGCCAGCTTGTCAGGGTACTACAATGAGCAGTTCTTC. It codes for CASLSGYYNEQFF.

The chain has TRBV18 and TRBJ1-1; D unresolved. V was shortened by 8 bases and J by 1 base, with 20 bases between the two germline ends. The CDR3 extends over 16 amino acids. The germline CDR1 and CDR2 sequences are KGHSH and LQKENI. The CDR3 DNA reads TGTGCCAGCAACATAGGAGGACCCGGTGGGAACACTGAAGCTTTCTTT. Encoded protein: CASNIGGPGGNTEAFF.

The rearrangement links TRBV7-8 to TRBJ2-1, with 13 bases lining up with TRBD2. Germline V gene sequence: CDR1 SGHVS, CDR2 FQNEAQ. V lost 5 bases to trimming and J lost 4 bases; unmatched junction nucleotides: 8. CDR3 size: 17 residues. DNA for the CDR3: TGTGCCAGCAGCGGGACTAGCGGGAAGCCCAAATACAATGAGCAGTTCTTC. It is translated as CASSGTSGKPKYNEQFF.

The CDR3, as DNA: TGTGCCAGCAGCATCGACAGGGTATCGTTCGAGCAGTACTTC. This translates into CASSIDRVSFEQYF. J is TRBJ2-7 and V is TRBV6-1, with 7 bases fitting TRBD1. V dropped 6 bases and J dropped 6; count of bases not matched to a gene: 11. The CDR3 sequence is 14 residues long. CDR1 and CDR2 (germline): MNHNS, SASEGT.

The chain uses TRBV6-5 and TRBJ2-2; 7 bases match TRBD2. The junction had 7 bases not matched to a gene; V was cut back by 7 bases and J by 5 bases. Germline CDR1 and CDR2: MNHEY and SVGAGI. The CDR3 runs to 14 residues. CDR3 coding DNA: TGTGCCAGCAATTTCGGGGGGAGGACCGGGGAGCTGTTTTTT. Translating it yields CASNFGGRTGELFF.

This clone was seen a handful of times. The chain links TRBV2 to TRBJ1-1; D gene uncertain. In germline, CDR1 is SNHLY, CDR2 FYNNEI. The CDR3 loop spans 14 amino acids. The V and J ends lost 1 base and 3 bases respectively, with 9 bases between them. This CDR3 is CASSEGGIYTEAFF. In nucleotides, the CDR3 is TGTGCCAGCAGTGAAGGTGGCATTTACACTGAAGCTTTCTTT.

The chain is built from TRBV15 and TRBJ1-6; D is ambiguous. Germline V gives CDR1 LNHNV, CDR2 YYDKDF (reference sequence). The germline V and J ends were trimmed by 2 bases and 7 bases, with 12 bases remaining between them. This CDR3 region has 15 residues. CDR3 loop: CATSRLGGVNSPLHF. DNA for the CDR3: TGTGCCACCAGCAGACTTGGCGGGGTCAATTCACCCCTCCACTTT.

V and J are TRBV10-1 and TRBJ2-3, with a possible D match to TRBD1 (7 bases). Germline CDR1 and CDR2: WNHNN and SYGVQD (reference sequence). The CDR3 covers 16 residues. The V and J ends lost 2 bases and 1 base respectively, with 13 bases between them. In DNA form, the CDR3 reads TGCGCCAGCAGTGAGGCAGGAGGGACAGGCACAGATACGCAGTATTTT. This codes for CASSEAGGTGTDTQYF.

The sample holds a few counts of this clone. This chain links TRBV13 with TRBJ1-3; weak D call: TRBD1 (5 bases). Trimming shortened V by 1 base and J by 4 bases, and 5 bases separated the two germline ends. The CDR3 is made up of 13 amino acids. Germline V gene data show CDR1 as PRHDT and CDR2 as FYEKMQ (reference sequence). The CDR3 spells CASSLDRGNTIYF. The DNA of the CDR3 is TGTGCCAGCAGCTTAGACAGGGGAAACACCATATATTTT.

CDR3: CASSLAGGRVGNEQFF. The CDR3 region has the DNA TGTGCCAGCAGCTTGGCAGGCGGGAGGGTGGGGAATGAGCAGTTCTTC. The chain couples TRBV5-6 to TRBJ2-1; 9 bases match TRBD2. From germline, CDR1 is SGHDT and CDR2 YYEEEE. CDR3 length: 16 amino acids. After removal of 0 bases from V and 7 bases from J, the junction contained 8 bases not matched to a gene.

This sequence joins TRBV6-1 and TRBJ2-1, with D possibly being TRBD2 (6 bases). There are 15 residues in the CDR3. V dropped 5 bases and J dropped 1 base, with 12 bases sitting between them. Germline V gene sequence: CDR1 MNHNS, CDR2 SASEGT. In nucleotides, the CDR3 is TGTGCCAGCAGTTCACTAGCACTATCCTACAATGAGCAGTTCTTC. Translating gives CASSSLALSYNEQFF.

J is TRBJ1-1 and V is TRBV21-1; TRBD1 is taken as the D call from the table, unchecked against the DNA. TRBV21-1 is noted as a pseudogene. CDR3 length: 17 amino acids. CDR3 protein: CASYPGHSTGPRREAFF. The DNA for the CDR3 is TGTGCCAGCTACCCTGGGCATTCGACAGGCCCTCGCAGAGAAGCTTTCTTT.

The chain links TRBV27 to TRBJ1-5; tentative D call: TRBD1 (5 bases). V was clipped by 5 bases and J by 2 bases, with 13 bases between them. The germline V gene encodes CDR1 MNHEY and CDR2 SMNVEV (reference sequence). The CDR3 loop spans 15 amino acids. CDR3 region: CASSPNGGGNQPQHF. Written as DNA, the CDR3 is TGTGCCAGCAGTCCTAACGGGGGGGGCAATCAGCCCCAGCATTTT.

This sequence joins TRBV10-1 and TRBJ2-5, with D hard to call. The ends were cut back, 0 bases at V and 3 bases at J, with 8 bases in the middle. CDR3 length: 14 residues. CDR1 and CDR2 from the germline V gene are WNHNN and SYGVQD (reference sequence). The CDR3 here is CASSESGSEETQYF. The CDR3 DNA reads TGCGCCAGCAGTGAGTCCGGGTCAGAAGAGACCCAGTACTTC.

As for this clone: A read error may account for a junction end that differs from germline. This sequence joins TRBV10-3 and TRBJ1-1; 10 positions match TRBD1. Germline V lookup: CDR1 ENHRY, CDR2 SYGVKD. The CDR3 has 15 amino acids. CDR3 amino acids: CAISEYQTGGTEAFF. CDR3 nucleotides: TGTGCCATCAGTGAGTATCAGACAGGGGGCACTGAGGCTTTCTTT.

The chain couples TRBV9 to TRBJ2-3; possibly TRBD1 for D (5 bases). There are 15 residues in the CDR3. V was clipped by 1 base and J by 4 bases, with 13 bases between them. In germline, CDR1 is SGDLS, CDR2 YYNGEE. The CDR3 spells CASSVRGRGADTQYF. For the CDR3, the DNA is TGTGCCAGCAGCGTAAGGGGTAGAGGCGCAGATACGCAGTATTTT.

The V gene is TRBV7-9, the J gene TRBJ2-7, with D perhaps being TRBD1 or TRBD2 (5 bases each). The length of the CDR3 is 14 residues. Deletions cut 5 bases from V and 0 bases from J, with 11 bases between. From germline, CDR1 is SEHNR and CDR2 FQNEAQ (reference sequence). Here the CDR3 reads CASSLEGISYEQYF. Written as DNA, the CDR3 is TGTGCCAGCAGCCTAGAGGGGATCTCCTACGAGCAGTACTTC.

The CDR3 DNA reads TGTGCCAGCAGCTTGATCCGGTCCTCTGGAAACACCATATATTTT. This gives the protein CASSLIRSSGNTIYF. The chain combines TRBV5-6 with TRBJ1-3; unclear D gene. Germline CDR1 SGHDT, CDR2 YYEEEE. This CDR3 is built from 15 residues. Trimming removed 1 base from V and 0 bases from J, with 8 bases in between.